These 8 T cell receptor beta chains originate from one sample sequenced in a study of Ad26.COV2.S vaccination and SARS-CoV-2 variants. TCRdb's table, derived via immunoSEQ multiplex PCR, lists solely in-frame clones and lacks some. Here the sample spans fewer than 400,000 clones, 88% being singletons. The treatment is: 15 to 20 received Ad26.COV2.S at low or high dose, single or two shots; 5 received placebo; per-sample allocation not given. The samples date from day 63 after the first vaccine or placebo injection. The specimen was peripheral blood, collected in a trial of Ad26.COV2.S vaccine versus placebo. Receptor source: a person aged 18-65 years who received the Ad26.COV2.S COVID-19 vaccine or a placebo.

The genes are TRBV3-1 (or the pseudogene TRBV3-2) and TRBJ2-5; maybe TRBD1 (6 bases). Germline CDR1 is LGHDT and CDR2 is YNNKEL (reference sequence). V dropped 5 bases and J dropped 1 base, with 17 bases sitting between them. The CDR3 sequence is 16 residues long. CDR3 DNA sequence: TGTGCCAGCAGCGCAGGGGTTGAGTTCCCCCAAGAGACCCAGTACTTC. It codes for CASSAGVEFPQETQYF.

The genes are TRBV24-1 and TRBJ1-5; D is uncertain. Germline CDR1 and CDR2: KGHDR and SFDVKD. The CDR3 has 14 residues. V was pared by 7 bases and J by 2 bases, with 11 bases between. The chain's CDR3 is CATRIRPRNQPQHF. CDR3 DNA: TGTGCCACCAGGATTAGACCGCGCAATCAGCCCCAGCATTTT.

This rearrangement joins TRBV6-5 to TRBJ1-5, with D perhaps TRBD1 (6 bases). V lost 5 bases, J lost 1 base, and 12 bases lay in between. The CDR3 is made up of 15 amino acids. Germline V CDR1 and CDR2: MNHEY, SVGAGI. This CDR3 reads CASSPGHVSNQPQHF. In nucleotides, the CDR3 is TGTGCCAGCAGTCCGGGACATGTGAGCAATCAGCCCCAGCATTTT.

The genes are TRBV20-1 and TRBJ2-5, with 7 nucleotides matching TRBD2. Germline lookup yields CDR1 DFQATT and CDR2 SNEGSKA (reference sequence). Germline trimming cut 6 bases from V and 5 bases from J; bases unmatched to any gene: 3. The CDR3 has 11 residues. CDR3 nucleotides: TGCAGTGCACTAGCGAGGGAGACCCAGTACTTC. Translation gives CSALARETQYF.

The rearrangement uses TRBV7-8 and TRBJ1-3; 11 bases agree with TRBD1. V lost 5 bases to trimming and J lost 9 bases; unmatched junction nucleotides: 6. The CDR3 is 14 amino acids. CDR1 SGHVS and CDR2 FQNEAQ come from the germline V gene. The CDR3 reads CASSPTGTGGTIYF. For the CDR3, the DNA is TGTGCCAGCAGCCCAACCGGGACAGGGGGCACCATATATTTT.

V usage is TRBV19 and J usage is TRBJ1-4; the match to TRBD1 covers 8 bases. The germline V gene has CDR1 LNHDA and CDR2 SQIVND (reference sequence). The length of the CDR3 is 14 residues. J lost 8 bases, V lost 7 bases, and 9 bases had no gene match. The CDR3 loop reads CASTTGQGAEKLFF. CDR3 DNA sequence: TGTGCCAGTACCACAGGGCAGGGGGCCGAAAAACTGTTTTTT.

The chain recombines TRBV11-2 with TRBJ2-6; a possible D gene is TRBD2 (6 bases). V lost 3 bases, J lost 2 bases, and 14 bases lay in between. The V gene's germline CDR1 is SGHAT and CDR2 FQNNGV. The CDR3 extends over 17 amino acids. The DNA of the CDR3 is TGTGCCAGCAGCTTGGAGGGCGCGTATACTGGGGCCAACGTCCTGACTTTC. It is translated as CASSLEGAYTGANVLTF.

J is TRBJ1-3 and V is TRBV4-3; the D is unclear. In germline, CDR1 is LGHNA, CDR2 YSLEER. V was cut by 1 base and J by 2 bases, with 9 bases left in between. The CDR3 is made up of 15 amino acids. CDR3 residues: CASSQASGTGNTIYF. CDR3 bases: TGCGCCAGCAGCCAAGCAAGCGGAACTGGAAACACCATATATTTT.